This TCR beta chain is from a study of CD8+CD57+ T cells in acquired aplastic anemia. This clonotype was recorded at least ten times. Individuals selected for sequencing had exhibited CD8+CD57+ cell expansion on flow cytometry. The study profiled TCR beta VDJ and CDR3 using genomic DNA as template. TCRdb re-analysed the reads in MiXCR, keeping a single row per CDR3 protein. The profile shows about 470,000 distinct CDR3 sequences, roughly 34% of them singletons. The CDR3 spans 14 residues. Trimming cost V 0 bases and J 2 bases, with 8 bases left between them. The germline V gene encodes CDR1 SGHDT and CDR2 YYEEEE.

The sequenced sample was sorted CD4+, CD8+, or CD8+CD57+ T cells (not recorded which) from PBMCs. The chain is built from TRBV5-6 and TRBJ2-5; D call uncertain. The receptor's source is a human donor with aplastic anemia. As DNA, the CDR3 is TGTGCCAGCAGCTTGGCGCCCAGGCAAGAGACCCAGTACTTC. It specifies CASSLAPRQETQYF.